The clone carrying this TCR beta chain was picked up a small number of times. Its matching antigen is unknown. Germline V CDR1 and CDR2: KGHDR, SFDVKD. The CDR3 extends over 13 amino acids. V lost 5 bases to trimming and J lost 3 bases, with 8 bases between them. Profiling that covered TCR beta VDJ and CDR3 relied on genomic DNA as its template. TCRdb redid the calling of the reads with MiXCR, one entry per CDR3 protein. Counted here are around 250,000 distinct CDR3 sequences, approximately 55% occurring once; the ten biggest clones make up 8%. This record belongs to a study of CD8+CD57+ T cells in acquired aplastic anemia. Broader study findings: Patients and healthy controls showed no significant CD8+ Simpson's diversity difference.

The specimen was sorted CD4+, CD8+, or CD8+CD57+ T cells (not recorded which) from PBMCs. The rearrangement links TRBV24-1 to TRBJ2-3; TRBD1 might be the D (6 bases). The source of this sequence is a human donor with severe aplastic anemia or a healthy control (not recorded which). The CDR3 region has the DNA TGTGCCACCAGTGGGCAGGGGACAGATACGCAGTATTTT. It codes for CATSGQGTDTQYF.